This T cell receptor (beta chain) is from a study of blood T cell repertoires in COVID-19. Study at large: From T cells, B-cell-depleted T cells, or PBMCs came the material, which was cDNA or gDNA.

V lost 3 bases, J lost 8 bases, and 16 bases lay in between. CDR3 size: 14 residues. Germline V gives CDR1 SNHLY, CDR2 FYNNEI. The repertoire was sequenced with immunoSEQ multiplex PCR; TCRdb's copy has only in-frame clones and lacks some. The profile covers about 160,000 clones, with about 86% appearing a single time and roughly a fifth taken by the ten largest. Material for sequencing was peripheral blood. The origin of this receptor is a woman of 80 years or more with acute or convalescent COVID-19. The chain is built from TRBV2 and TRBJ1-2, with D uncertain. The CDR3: CASSDLADGRGYTF. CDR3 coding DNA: TGTGCCAGCAGTGACCTAGCCGACGGGAGAGGCTACACCTTC.